This T cell receptor beta chain came from a study of OX40 agonist ivuxolimab in advanced cancers. Trimming took 4 bases from V and 6 from J; bases not matched to a gene: 8. Germline lookup yields CDR1 SGHRS and CDR2 YFSETQ. The CDR3 runs to 15 residues. TCRdb keeps only in-frame clones here, not all; method: immunoSEQ multiplex PCR. The table records about 73,000 clones, 75% to 90% of them present only once. The receptor was isolated from an adult with an advanced solid tumor such as melanoma, head and neck, liver or kidney cancer. This chain joins TRBV5-1 and TRBJ1-2, with TRBD1 matching 11 bases. This material consisted of CD4+ or CD8+ T cells sorted from blood, taken in a trial of the OX40 agonist ivuxolimab. Here the CDR3 reads CASSIRTGGADGYTF. For the CDR3, the DNA is TGCGCCAGCAGCATCCGGACAGGGGGCGCAGATGGCTACACCTTC.